The present T cell receptor beta chain was sequenced within a study of blood T cell repertoires in COVID-19. In the study overall: The United States, Italy and Spain were the sources of the acute and convalescent COVID-19 samples. PBMCs, B-cell-depleted T cells, or T cells were the source of the cDNA or gDNA that made up the material.

As handled by the study authors: Counts of nucleated cells, estimated from reference gene primer amplification, were obtained. The method was immunoSEQ multiplex PCR; TCRdb's version includes in-frame clones alone and lacks a portion of them. The D gene and trimming were derived from the DNA, and the V and J assignments and clone size from that table. This sample has around 140,000 clones, with roughly nine tenths found just once. Trimming cost V 1 base and J 4 bases, with 6 bases left between them. Germline V gene data show CDR1 as SGHTS and CDR2 as YDEGEE. This CDR3 region has 13 residues. With respect to this clone: The same CDR3 is also encoded by other DNA sequences in this sample.

Seattle enrolled patients during active infection and tracked them longitudinally. The source of this sequence is a man in his late teens or twenties with COVID-19, enrolled during active disease. This chain joins TRBV5-8 and TRBJ1-5, with D possibly matching TRBD1 (6 bases). The sequenced sample was peripheral blood. As DNA, the CDR3 is TGTGCCAGCAGCTTGAGGGGGAATCAGCCCCAGCATTTT. Its protein product is CASSLRGNQPQHF.